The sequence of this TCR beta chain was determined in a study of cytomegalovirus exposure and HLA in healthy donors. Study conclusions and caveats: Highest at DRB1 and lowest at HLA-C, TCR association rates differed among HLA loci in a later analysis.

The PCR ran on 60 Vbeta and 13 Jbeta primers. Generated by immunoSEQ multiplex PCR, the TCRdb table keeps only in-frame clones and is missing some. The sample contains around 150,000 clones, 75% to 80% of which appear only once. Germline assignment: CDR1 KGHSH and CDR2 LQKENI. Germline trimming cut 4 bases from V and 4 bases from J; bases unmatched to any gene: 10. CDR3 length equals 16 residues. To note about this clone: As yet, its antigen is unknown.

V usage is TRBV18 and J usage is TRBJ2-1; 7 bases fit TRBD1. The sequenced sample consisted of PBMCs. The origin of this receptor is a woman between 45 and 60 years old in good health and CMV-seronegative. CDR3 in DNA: TGTGCCAGCTCACTGATCGGGACAGCTGATTACAATGAGCAGTTCTTC. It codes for CASSLIGTADYNEQFF. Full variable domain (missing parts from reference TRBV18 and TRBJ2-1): NAGVMQNPRHLVRRRGQEARLRCSPMKGHSHVYWYRQLPEEGLKFMVYLQKENIIDESGMPKERFSAEFPKEGPSILRIQQVVRGDSAAYFCASSLIGTADYNEQFFGPGTRLTVL.